This T cell receptor beta chain derives from a study of blood T cell repertoires in COVID-19. Background on the study: Samples representing acute and convalescent COVID-19 were sourced from the United States, Italy and Spain. Sample material is recorded as cDNA or gDNA derived from T cells, B-cell-depleted T cells, or PBMCs.

Germline V CDR1 and CDR2: SNHLY, FYNNEI. The V end was cut by 6 bases, the J end by 5 bases, with 11 bases between. The CDR3 consists of 13 residues. TCRdb keeps only in-frame clones here, not all; method: immunoSEQ multiplex PCR. Here the sample spans about 78,000 clones, about nine tenths being singletons. The chain uses TRBV2 and TRBJ1-5; no clear D. This TCR was recovered from a man aged 45-60 years with active or convalescent COVID-19. Sequencing used peripheral blood. The CDR3 here is CASSHGVDQPQHF. The CDR3 bases are TGTGCCAGCAGCCACGGGGTGGATCAGCCCCAGCATTTT.